This T cell receptor (beta chain) was recovered during a study of T cell changes during pregnancy in multiple sclerosis. There are 15 residues in the CDR3. The germline gives CDR1 LNHDA, CDR2 SQIVND (reference sequence). J gave up 4 bases and V 5 bases, and 7 bases lay outside the gene matches. The data were produced by immunoSEQ multiplex PCR, yet TCRdb's version contains in-frame clones alone and is incomplete. The data show 100,000 or so clones, with 90% to 95% seen just once and around 0.96% held by the top ten. The origin of this receptor is a female donor with multiple sclerosis, enrolled in a pregnancy study. Sequences were derived from peripheral blood, sampled before pregnancy. The rearrangement joins TRBV19 to TRBJ2-7; the match to TRBD1 covers 11 bases. CDR3 DNA: TGTGCCAGTAGTGCTCCGGGACAGGGGGGATACGAGCAGTACTTC. Protein product: CASSAPGQGGYEQYF.